This T cell receptor (beta chain) originates from a study of beta chain features in type 1 diabetes. Study-level points and caveats: PCR may have favored shorter templates equally in patients and controls.

This CDR3 is built from 11 residues. Trimming shortened V by 7 bases and J by 5 bases, and 8 bases separated the two germline ends. CDR1 is SNHLY, CDR2 FYNNEI, per germline. This clone was counted between two and nine times. Its antigen remains unknown. The study reverse transcribed the entire isolated RNA, so it sequenced expressed TCRB transcripts. Profiling relied on immunoSEQ multiplex PCR, and the TCRdb table lists in-frame clones only, not all of them. Of over 120,000 clones in the sample, about 10% were seen once. This receptor was identified in a man between 18 and 35 years old in good health. Sequencing used naive CD4+ T cells from blood. J is TRBJ1-2 and V is TRBV2; D call uncertain. The CDR3 sequence is CASIDQYGYTF. The CDR3 DNA reads TGTGCCAGCATTGACCAATATGGCTACACCTTC.